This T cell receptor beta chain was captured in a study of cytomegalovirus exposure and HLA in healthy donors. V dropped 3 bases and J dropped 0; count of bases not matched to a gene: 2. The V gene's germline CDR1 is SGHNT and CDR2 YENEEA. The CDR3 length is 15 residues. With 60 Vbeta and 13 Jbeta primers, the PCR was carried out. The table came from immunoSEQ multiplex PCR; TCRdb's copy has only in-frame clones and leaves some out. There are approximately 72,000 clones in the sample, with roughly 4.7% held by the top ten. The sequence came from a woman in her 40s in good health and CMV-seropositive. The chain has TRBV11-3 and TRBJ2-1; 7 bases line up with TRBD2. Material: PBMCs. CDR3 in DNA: TGTGCCAGCAGCTTCGGGACTAACTCCTACAATGAGCAGTTCTTC. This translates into CASSFGTNSYNEQFF.